In this sample, the clone carrying this T cell receptor (beta chain) turned up a few times. What it binds is not known. The CDR3 sequence is 15 residues long. Per the germline V gene, CDR1 is LGHNA and CDR2 is YSLEER. Between the trimmed V and J ends, which lost 1 base and 7 bases, there was a span of 14 bases. This sample stems from a study of T cells after posttransplantation cyclophosphamide. Broader study findings: TRB clonality was highly associated with recipient CMV seropositivity and reactivation.

The repertoire was sequenced with immunoSEQ multiplex PCR; TCRdb's copy has only in-frame clones and lacks some. Sampling found fewer than 35,000 clones, none seen once. The sequenced sample consisted of PBMCs. This rearrangement joins TRBV4-3 to TRBJ2-1; D may be TRBD2 (6 bases). The sequence came from a woman aged 25-40 years in good health and a related stem cell transplant donor. In nucleotides, the CDR3 is TGCGCCAGCAGCCAAGTCGGGGGAATGAGAAATGAGCAGTTCTTC. Protein product: CASSQVGGMRNEQFF.